What follows are 30 T cell receptor beta chains derived from one specimen sequenced in a study of blood T cell repertoires in COVID-19. Measured with immunoSEQ multiplex PCR; TCRdb has only the in-frame clones, and not every one. The sample includes about 230,000 clones, about 86% seen only once; the top ten take 3.1%. Sequenced material: PBMCs or T cells enriched from blood (not recorded which). These receptor sequences come from a woman aged 50 to 60 in a cohort exposed to, infected with or recovered from COVID-19 (not recorded which).

The rearrangement uses TRBV19 and TRBJ2-5, with D maybe TRBD2 (6 bases). The CDR3 covers 15 residues. Between the trimmed V and J ends, which lost 2 bases and 3 bases, there was a span of 13 bases. From germline, CDR1 is LNHDA and CDR2 SQIVND (reference sequence). The CDR3 here is CASSIRLAGKETQYF. The CDR3 DNA reads as TGTGCCAGTAGTATACGTTTGGCGGGGAAAGAGACCCAGTACTTC.

The rearrangement uses TRBV7-3 and TRBJ2-3; D uncertain. Trimming removed 2 bases from V and 4 bases from J, with 10 bases in between. Looked up from germline, CDR1 is SGHTA and CDR2 is FQGTGA. This CDR3 has 14 residues. The CDR3 loop reads CASSLGPRSDTQYF. Written as DNA, the CDR3 is TGTGCCAGCAGCTTAGGCCCTAGATCAGATACGCAGTATTTT.

This chain joins TRBV5-4 and TRBJ2-3; weak D call: TRBD2 (5 bases). There are 15 residues in the CDR3. The germline V and J ends were trimmed by 4 bases and 1 base, with 13 bases remaining between them. Germline-derived CDR1 and CDR2 are SGHNT and YYREEE (reference sequence). CDR3 protein: CASSENVGGTDTQYF. CDR3 nucleotides: TGTGCCAGCAGCGAAAACGTCGGGGGCACAGATACGCAGTATTTT.

The chain links TRBV4-2 to TRBJ1-2; maybe TRBD1 (6 bases). This CDR3 region has 13 residues. V dropped 5 bases and J dropped 8 bases, with 15 bases sitting between them. Per germline, CDR1 LGHNA and CDR2 YNFKEQ. CDR3 DNA sequence: TGTGCCAGCAGCGACCCAGGGGCCCCCGGCTACACCTTC. Its protein product is CASSDPGAPGYTF.

The rearrangement uses TRBV5-1 and TRBJ2-1, with a tentative D call TRBD1 (5 bases). This CDR3 is 15 amino acids long. Trimming pared 4 bases from V and 0 bases from J, leaving 11 bases between. The germline CDR1 and CDR2 sequences are SGHRS and YFSETQ. CDR3 amino acids: CASSLDSSSYNEQFF. The CDR3 nucleotides read TGCGCCAGCAGCCTCGACAGCAGCTCCTACAATGAGCAGTTCTTC.

This sequence joins TRBV21-1 and TRBJ1-2. TRBV21-1 counts as a pseudogene. This CDR3 spans 12 amino acids. CDR3 coding DNA: TGTGCCAGCAGCAAAGTCCTCTATGGCTACACCTTC. As protein: CASSKVLYGYTF.

This clone was observed a single time. V gene TRBV2 combines with J gene TRBJ2-5; D is perhaps TRBD2 (5 bases). This CDR3 spans 13 amino acids. Germline CDR1 reads SNHLY; CDR2 reads FYNNEI. V was trimmed by 6 bases and J by 1 base, leaving 9 bases between them. The CDR3 here is CASSRGSQETQYF. CDR3 nucleotides: TGTGCCAGCAGCCGGGGAAGCCAAGAGACCCAGTACTTC.

This clone was detected only once. The rearrangement links TRBV7-2 to TRBJ2-5, with D perhaps matching TRBD2 (5 bases). The CDR3 length is 13 residues. The V end was cut by 4 bases, the J end by 2 bases, with 8 bases between. Germline CDR1 and CDR2: SGHTA and FQGNSA. The CDR3 nucleotides are TGTGCCAGCAGCTACTCGGGGCAAGAGACCCAGTACTTC. It specifies CASSYSGQETQYF.

This chain links TRBV9 with TRBJ2-6; perhaps TRBD2 as D (5 bases). The CDR3 is made up of 16 amino acids. From germline, CDR1 is SGDLS and CDR2 YYNGEE. V was pared by 0 bases and J by 2 bases, with 9 bases between. The CDR3 protein is CASSVAGSTGANVLTF. CDR3 sequence (DNA): TGTGCCAGCAGCGTAGCGGGATCCACTGGGGCCAACGTCCTGACTTTC.

This chain joins TRBV28 and TRBJ2-7; D gene ambiguous. This CDR3 is 13 amino acids long. Trimming left V 5 bases short and J 7 bases short, with 15 bases between. Germline CDR1 reads MDHEN; CDR2 reads SYDVKM. The DNA for the CDR3 is TGTGCCAGCAGTAAATGGGCCGTAAAAGAGCAGTACTTC. Amino acids: CASSKWAVKEQYF.

The rearrangement uses TRBV4-3 and TRBJ2-7; 9 positions match TRBD1. This CDR3 contains 15 residues. CDR1 LGHNA and CDR2 YSLEER come from the germline V gene. V lost 3 bases to trimming and J lost 3 bases; unmatched junction nucleotides: 6. CDR3 nucleotides: TGCGCCAGCAGCCAGACCGGGACAGGGTTCTACGAGCAGTACTTC. This sequence encodes CASSQTGTGFYEQYF.

The chain recombines TRBV5-4 with TRBJ1-6; tentatively, D is TRBD1 (6 bases). V gave up 4 bases and J gave up 5 bases, with 19 bases separating them. CDR1 is SGHNT, CDR2 YYREEE, per germline (reference sequence). This CDR3 has 17 residues. This chain's CDR3 is CASSTGGGRGNNSPLHF. CDR3 coding DNA: TGTGCCAGCAGCACGGGAGGGGGACGCGGAAATAATTCACCCCTCCACTTT.

The rearrangement links TRBV5-1 to TRBJ2-5; possible D gene TRBD2, 5 bases. This CDR3 region has 13 residues. Trimming took 4 bases from V and 2 from J, leaving 9 bases between them. Germline CDR1 and CDR2: SGHRS and YFSETQ. The CDR3 reads CASSPGMQETQYF. CDR3 sequence (DNA): TGCGCCAGCAGCCCCGGGATGCAAGAGACCCAGTACTTC.

The CDR3: CASSSGGLDETQYF. As DNA, the CDR3 is TGTGCCAGCTCCTCAGGGGGGCTCGACGAGACCCAGTACTTC. The chain joins TRBV18 to TRBJ2-5; TRBD1 is a possible D gene (7 bases). The CDR3 loop spans 14 amino acids. Germline CDR1 reads KGHSH; CDR2 reads LQKENI. Trimming shortened V by 6 bases and J by 5 bases, and 16 bases separated the two germline ends.

The chain combines TRBV5-1 with TRBJ1-2; TRBD1 matches 7 bases. From germline, CDR1 is SGHRS and CDR2 YFSETQ. The CDR3 extends over 13 amino acids. The V and J ends lost 4 bases and 4 bases, in that order; junction bases with no gene match: 4. The CDR3 region has the DNA TGCGCCAGCAGCCCGGGGACAGTCTATGGCTACACCTTC. It is translated as CASSPGTVYGYTF.

The chain combines TRBV27 with TRBJ1-4; 12 bases align to TRBD1. V lost 3 bases to trimming and J lost 8 bases; unmatched junction nucleotides: 16. The CDR3 runs to 19 residues. Germline V gene sequence: CDR1 MNHEY, CDR2 SMNVEV (reference sequence). DNA for the CDR3: TGTGCCAGCAGTTTGCGGGGGACAGGGGGCTTTTTTTTAAGAGAAAAACTGTTTTTT. The encoded protein is CASSLRGTGGFFLREKLFF. The complete variable domain, with remaining parts taken from reference TRBV27 and TRBJ1-4, reads EAQVTQNPRYLITVTGKKLTVTCSQNMNHEYMSWYRQDPGLGLRQIYYSMNVEVTDKGDVPEGYKVSRKEKRNFPLILESPSPNQTSLYFCASSLRGTGGFFLREKLFFGSGTQLSVL.

The rearrangement joins TRBV24-1 to TRBJ2-2; 8 positions agree with TRBD1. Trimming cost V 6 bases and J 6 bases; bases outside gene matches: 8. CDR3 length: 15 residues. Germline CDR1 and CDR2: KGHDR and SFDVKD. The CDR3 loop is CATSLGTGLPGELFF. The CDR3 coding sequence is TGTGCCACCAGTTTGGGGACAGGTCTCCCCGGGGAGCTGTTTTTT.

This clone was picked up one time. This chain uses TRBV27 with TRBJ2-7, with unresolved D. Trimming cost V 7 bases and J 7 bases, with 14 bases left between them. This CDR3 contains 12 residues. Germline CDR1 reads MNHEY; CDR2 reads SMNVEV (reference sequence). CDR3 nucleotide sequence: TGTGCCAGCAACGGCCCCGGCGGTGAGCAGTACTTC. It translates to CASNGPGGEQYF.

This CDR3 is CASSLEGPPGELFF. The CDR3 DNA reads as TGTGCCAGCAGCTTAGAGGGCCCCCCCGGGGAGCTGTTTTTT. The V gene is TRBV11-3, the J gene TRBJ2-2, with no clear D. CDR1 and CDR2 (germline): SGHNT, YENEEA. V lost 0 bases and J lost 6, with 8 bases in between. This CDR3 has 14 residues.

The J gene is TRBJ2-3, the V gene TRBV3-1 (or the pseudogene TRBV3-2); D remains ambiguous. Trimming removed 5 bases from V and 7 bases from J, with 19 bases in between. Per germline, CDR1 LGHDT and CDR2 YNNKEL (reference sequence). The CDR3 has 15 amino acids. CDR3 region: CASSAIKTSSNTQYF. The CDR3 nucleotides read TGTGCCAGCAGCGCAATTAAGACTTCCTCGAATACGCAGTATTTT.

There are a few counts of this clone. The chain links TRBV5-1 to TRBJ1-1, with 7 bases that match TRBD1. Germline V gene data show CDR1 as SGHRS and CDR2 as YFSETQ. V lost 3 bases and J lost 2; bases outside the gene matches: 7. The CDR3 consists of 15 residues. Here the CDR3 reads CASSWRPGGNTEAFF. CDR3 DNA sequence: TGCGCCAGCAGCTGGCGGCCAGGGGGTAACACTGAAGCTTTCTTT.

J is TRBJ1-2 and V is TRBV4-3; D not certain. Germline V lookup: CDR1 LGHNA, CDR2 YSLEER. Trimming stripped 0 bases from V and 2 bases from J, with 10 bases between. This CDR3 region has 15 residues. As DNA, the CDR3 is TGCGCCAGCAGCCAAGACCTGACATGGAACTATGGCTACACCTTC. It is translated as CASSQDLTWNYGYTF.

The chain uses TRBV9 and TRBJ1-1; D is unclear. Germline CDR1 is SGDLS and CDR2 is YYNGEE. The CDR3 loop spans 14 amino acids. Trimming stripped 0 bases from V and 3 bases from J, with 9 bases between. The CDR3 region has the DNA TGTGCCAGCAGCGTAGCTACTATGTACACTGAAGCTTTCTTT. As protein: CASSVATMYTEAFF.

This clone was found a few times. The chain carries TRBV19 and TRBJ1-4; no clear D. Between the trimmed V and J ends, which lost 7 bases and 7 bases, there was a span of 13 bases. From germline, CDR1 is LNHDA and CDR2 SQIVND (reference sequence). The CDR3 runs 13 residues. The CDR3 DNA reads as TGTGCCAGTAATTCGCGAGGGTCTGAAAAACTGTTTTTT. It encodes CASNSRGSEKLFF.

Here the CDR3 DNA reads TGTGCCAGCAGCCACGCTGGAACCGGGGCCCAGTACTTC. It translates to CASSHAGTGAQYF. This chain uses TRBV3-1 (or the pseudogene TRBV3-2) with TRBJ2-5, with D possibly being TRBD2 (5 bases). CDR3 length: 13 residues. Looked up from germline, CDR1 is LGHDT and CDR2 is YNNKEL (reference sequence). The V end was cut by 3 bases, the J end by 9 bases, with 14 bases between.

This clone came up a few times. The chain links TRBV18 to TRBJ2-7; possibly TRBD2 for D (7 bases). Germline CDR1 and CDR2: KGHSH and LQKENI. Trimming pared 6 bases from V and 5 bases from J, leaving 20 bases between. This CDR3 has 15 amino acids. CDR3 region: CASSPVVGGQDEQYF. CDR3 DNA: TGTGCCAGCTCCCCGGTGGTCGGGGGGCAGGACGAGCAGTACTTC.

The chain's CDR3 is CASSLDRRVAHF. CDR3 DNA: TGTGCCAGCAGCTTAGACCGCAGGGTGGCGCATTTT. The chain is built from TRBV7-9 and TRBJ1-5; weak D call: TRBD1 (5 bases). Germline V gene sequence: CDR1 SEHNR, CDR2 FQNEAQ (reference sequence). The CDR3 is 12 residues long. The V and J ends lost 1 base and 15 bases respectively, with 13 bases between them.

V usage is TRBV3-1 (or the pseudogene TRBV3-2) and J usage is TRBJ1-1, with D possibly being TRBD1 (5 bases). The ends were cut back, 0 bases at V and 3 bases at J, with 11 bases in the middle. CDR1 is LGHDT and CDR2 is YNNKEL in the germline V gene (reference sequence). The CDR3 runs 15 residues. The CDR3 reads CASSQEGTTHTEAFF. The CDR3, as DNA: TGTGCCAGCAGCCAAGAGGGGACTACACACACTGAAGCTTTCTTT.

The chain uses TRBV7-9 and TRBJ2-7, with a possible D match to TRBD1 (5 bases). Germline-derived CDR1 and CDR2 are SEHNR and FQNEAQ (reference sequence). The germline V and J ends were trimmed by 2 bases and 5 bases, with 10 bases remaining between them. The CDR3 is made up of 13 amino acids. CDR3 residues: CASSLLQGNEQYF. The DNA of the CDR3 is TGTGCCAGCAGCTTACTCCAGGGAAACGAGCAGTACTTC.

The V gene is TRBV7-9, the J gene TRBJ2-3; 10 bases fit TRBD2. With 5 bases clipped from V and 6 bases from J, the junction kept 8 bases outside the gene matches. Germline CDR1 reads SEHNR; CDR2 reads FQNEAQ (reference sequence). The CDR3 extends over 15 amino acids. Written as DNA, the CDR3 is TGTGCCAGCAGCCCCCCAAAGACTAGCGGGGATACGCAGTATTTT. Encoded protein: CASSPPKTSGDTQYF.